Presented here are 21 T cell receptor beta chains from one specimen sequenced in a study of control samples from healthy donors and cancer patients. TCRdb keeps only in-frame clones here, not all; method: immunoSEQ multiplex PCR. The sample includes 100,000 to 150,000 clones, about 88% of them seen just once. Sequenced input: blood. The source is a man between 18 and 35 years old in good health.

The chain links TRBV27 to TRBJ1-2; D uncertain. The length of the CDR3 is 15 residues. V dropped 2 bases and J dropped 4 bases, with 14 bases sitting between them. Germline-derived CDR1 and CDR2 are MNHEY and SMNVEV (reference sequence). The chain's CDR3 is CASSLTAVITYGYTF. In DNA form, the CDR3 reads TGTGCCAGCAGTTTAACGGCAGTTATTACCTATGGCTACACCTTC.

This chain joins TRBV28 and TRBJ2-5, with 8 bases that match TRBD2. Germline assignment: CDR1 MDHEN and CDR2 SYDVKM. This CDR3 contains 14 residues. The V and J ends lost 8 bases and 1 base, in that order; junction bases with no gene match: 6. For the CDR3, the DNA is TGTGCCAGCGGCCAACTAGCGGCCCAAGAGACCCAGTACTTC. Amino acid sequence: CASGQLAAQETQYF.

This rearrangement joins TRBV1 to TRBJ1-5. TRBV1 is marked as a pseudogene. The CDR3 has 15 amino acids. CDR3 nucleotides: TGCACCAGCAGCCTAAGGGACCAGGCTAATCAGCCCCAGCATTTT. As protein: CTSSLRDQANQPQHF.

The rearrangement uses TRBV18 and TRBJ2-2, with D tentatively TRBD2 (6 bases). Trimming took off 2 bases at V and 2 bases at J, with 9 bases between the two ends. The germline CDR1 and CDR2 sequences are KGHSH and LQKENI. The CDR3 runs to 15 residues. The CDR3 sequence: CASSPWDSNTGELFF. CDR3 in DNA: TGTGCCAGCTCACCATGGGACTCCAACACCGGGGAGCTGTTTTTT.

J is TRBJ2-1 and V is TRBV5-4; 14 bases match TRBD2. Germline CDR1 and CDR2: SGHNT and YYREEE (reference sequence). This CDR3 spans 15 amino acids. Trimming cost V 5 bases and J 7 bases; bases outside gene matches: 5. The CDR3 loop is CASSQGTSGRNEQFF. CDR3 nucleotide sequence: TGTGCCAGCAGTCAAGGGACTAGCGGGAGAAATGAGCAGTTCTTC.

This clone occurred once. The J gene is TRBJ1-3, the V gene TRBV2; D is possibly TRBD1 (5 bases). The CDR3 covers 15 residues. CDR1 is SNHLY and CDR2 is FYNNEI in the germline V gene. Trimming cost V 9 bases and J 0 bases, with 15 bases left between them. The CDR3 nucleotides read TGTGCCAGTAAGACAGCACCACACTCTGGAAACACCATATATTTT. Protein sequence: CASKTAPHSGNTIYF.

This chain connects TRBV27 to TRBJ2-7; D perhaps matches TRBD1 (5 bases). The V gene's germline CDR1 is MNHEY and CDR2 SMNVEV (reference sequence). There are 13 residues in the CDR3. V lost 5 bases to trimming and J lost 2 bases, with 10 bases between them. CDR3 in DNA: TGTGCCAGCAGTCTCAGGGTTCCCTACGAGCAGTACTTC. The encoded protein is CASSLRVPYEQYF.

This clone was seen only once. The chain combines TRBV25-1 with TRBJ1-2; 9 positions match TRBD1. This CDR3 spans 13 amino acids. CDR1 is MGHDK, CDR2 SYGVNS, per germline. Germline trimming cut 8 bases from V and 6 bases from J; bases unmatched to any gene: 7. The CDR3, as DNA: TGTGCCAGCCTTGGACAGGGGTTACATGGCTACACCTTC. It translates to CASLGQGLHGYTF.

CDR3 region: CASSLRDRVMYGYTF. Here the CDR3 DNA reads TGTGCCAGCAGTCTCCGGGACAGGGTTATGTATGGCTACACCTTC. This chain uses TRBV28 with TRBJ1-2; 9 bases map to TRBD1. CDR1 is MDHEN, CDR2 SYDVKM, per germline. The CDR3 extends over 15 amino acids. V was pared by 5 bases and J by 5 bases, with 9 bases of the junction left unmatched.

The J gene is TRBJ2-5, the V gene TRBV28; 7 nucleotides align to TRBD1. The CDR3 covers 13 residues. Germline V gives CDR1 MDHEN, CDR2 SYDVKM. V lost 8 bases to trimming and J lost 4 bases; unmatched junction nucleotides: 7. CDR3 sequence reads: CASGLRGPETQYF. The CDR3, as DNA: TGTGCCAGCGGGTTAAGGGGGCCAGAGACCCAGTACTTC.

As to this clone: At one of its ends the junction is not consistent with the germline gene, which may arise from a read error. The gene calls are TRBV4-3 and TRBJ2-5; no definite D call. The CDR3 spans 13 residues. Germline lookup yields CDR1 LGHNA and CDR2 YSLEER. The CDR3 DNA reads TGCGCCAGCAGTCAAGGGCTACAAGAGACCCAGTACTTC. Translation gives CASSQGLQETQYF.

The table lists this clone with a few counts. V usage is TRBV7-9 and J usage is TRBJ2-2, with 9 bases that match TRBD2. CDR1 and CDR2 from the germline V gene are SEHNR and FQNEAQ (reference sequence). The CDR3 consists of 16 residues. The J segment lost 3 bases and the V segment lost 7 bases, leaving 9 bases of the junction unmatched. The CDR3 spells CASTPRGGSDTGELFF. In DNA form, the CDR3 reads TGTGCCAGCACCCCGCGGGGGGGTTCGGACACCGGGGAGCTGTTTTTT.

The rearrangement links TRBV5-1 to TRBJ2-4, with 7 positions matching TRBD2. CDR1 is SGHRS and CDR2 is YFSETQ in the germline V gene. V shed 4 bases, J shed 0 bases, and the junction held 10 bases outside the gene matches. The CDR3 is 17 residues long. The DNA for the CDR3 is TGCGCCAGCAGCCTCCAGCTACGGGGGGAAGCCAAAAACATTCAGTACTTC. Amino acids: CASSLQLRGEAKNIQYF.

This clone was counted only a few times. The chain couples TRBV20-1 to TRBJ2-3; weak D call: TRBD1 (6 bases). Trimming left V 3 bases short and J 7 bases short, with 23 bases between. This CDR3 region has 16 residues. Looked up from germline, CDR1 is DFQATT and CDR2 is SNEGSKA (reference sequence). The CDR3 nucleotides are TGCAGTGCTAGTGACAAGGGAGACAGGTTCTCCAATACGCAGTATTTT. As protein: CSASDKGDRFSNTQYF.

V gene TRBV7-3 combines with J gene TRBJ2-3, with D possibly matching TRBD2 (5 bases). Germline V lookup: CDR1 SGHTA, CDR2 FQGTGA. V was clipped by 5 bases and J by 3 bases, with 9 bases between them. CDR3 size: 13 residues. As DNA, the CDR3 is TGTGCCAGCAGCCCCCCGGGGACAGATACGCAGTATTTT. It codes for CASSPPGTDTQYF.

The rearrangement uses TRBV30 and TRBJ2-7, with a possible D match to TRBD1 (6 bases). The germline CDR1 and CDR2 sequences are GTSNPN and SVGIG (reference sequence). V was cut by 6 bases and J by 2 bases, with 11 bases left in between. The CDR3 runs 12 residues. CDR3 in DNA: TGTGCCTGTCACAGGGCCACCTACGAGCAGTACTTC. The encoded protein is CACHRATYEQYF.

The CDR3 DNA follows: TGCAGCGTTGAAGAGACAGACAGCTCCTACGAGCAGTACTTC. Protein: CSVEETDSSYEQYF. The gene calls are TRBV29-1 and TRBJ2-7; possible D gene TRBD1, 5 bases. This CDR3 comprises 14 residues. CDR1 is SQVTM, CDR2 ANQGSEA, per germline. V lost 0 bases, J lost 0 bases, and 9 bases lay in between.

The sample holds a few counts of this clone. This chain joins TRBV28 and TRBJ1-2; D gene unclear. CDR3 length equals 11 residues. The germline CDR1 and CDR2 sequences are MDHEN and SYDVKM. The V end was cut by 8 bases, the J end by 5 bases, with 9 bases between. CDR3 loop: CASGSTYGYTF. Here the CDR3 DNA reads TGTGCCAGCGGATCCACTTATGGCTACACCTTC.

The rearrangement joins TRBV6-4 to TRBJ2-1; no clear D gene. The V end was cut by 0 bases, the J end by 0 bases, with 6 bases between. Germline CDR1 and CDR2: MRHNA and SNTAGT. The CDR3 length is 15 residues. The CDR3 region is CASSDSADSYNEQFF. As DNA, the CDR3 is TGTGCCAGCAGTGACTCGGCGGACTCCTACAATGAGCAGTTCTTC.

The J gene is TRBJ1-2, the V gene TRBV18; D perhaps matches TRBD1 (6 bases). CDR1 KGHSH and CDR2 LQKENI come from the germline V gene. The CDR3 spans 16 residues. Between the trimmed V and J ends, which lost 2 bases and 3 bases, there was a span of 16 bases. The CDR3 DNA reads TGTGCCAGCTCACCAACTGCAGGGGCGGAGGACTATGGCTACACCTTC. Translated, it gives CASSPTAGAEDYGYTF. Variable domain in full (rest from reference TRBV18 and TRBJ1-2): NAGVMQNPRHLVRRRGQEARLRCSPMKGHSHVYWYRQLPEEGLKFMVYLQKENIIDESGMPKERFSAEFPKEGPSILRIQQVVRGDSAAYFCASSPTAGAEDYGYTFGSGTRLTVV.

V and J are TRBV10-3 and TRBJ2-1; 10 bases fit TRBD1. Germline trimming cut 7 bases from V and 8 bases from J; bases unmatched to any gene: 11. Germline loops: CDR1 ENHRY, CDR2 SYGVKD. The CDR3 is 15 residues long. In DNA form, the CDR3 reads TGTGCCATCACCCTCGGGACAGGGGTTCGGGATGAGCAGTTCTTC. Amino acids: CAITLGTGVRDEQFF.